This T cell receptor beta chain was found in a study of T cells after yellow fever vaccination. MiXCR, run by TCRdb on the 5' RACE reads, gives a single entry per CDR3 protein. The sample shows nearly 350,000 distinct CDR3 sequences, roughly 8.4% of them seen only once. The sequence was collected from a man aged 18-30 years who received the YFV17D yellow fever vaccine. Source: PBMCs, taken around 45 days after the first yellow fever vaccination.

The CDR3 protein is CASSEVAGGSYNEQFF. CDR3 DNA sequence: TGTGCCAGCAGTGAAGTGGCAGGAGGTTCCTACAATGAGCAGTTCTTC. The chain uses TRBV2 and TRBJ2-1; D perhaps matches TRBD2 (5 bases). From germline, CDR1 is SNHLY and CDR2 FYNNEI. The CDR3 extends over 16 amino acids. V shed 1 base and J shed 1 base, with 11 bases lying between them.